These 25 T cell receptor beta chains were all obtained from the same sample, sequenced in a study of blood T cell repertoires in COVID-19. Method: immunoSEQ multiplex PCR; TCRdb's copy keeps in-frame clones and lacks some. The table includes fewer than 250,000 clones, 75% to 85% detected once. The source material was peripheral blood. All receptors derive from a human donor in a cohort sampled during active COVID-19.

The V and J genes are TRBV24-1 and TRBJ2-3; TRBD2 matches at 9 bases. Germline assignment: CDR1 KGHDR and CDR2 SFDVKD. J gave up 3 bases and V 3 bases, and 12 bases lay outside the gene matches. The CDR3 consists of 18 residues. The CDR3 loop is CATSDPTGTAGGTDTQYF. In DNA form, the CDR3 reads TGTGCCACCAGTGATCCGACAGGGACAGCGGGGGGTACAGATACGCAGTATTTT.

This chain links TRBV19 with TRBJ2-2, with 8 bases lining up with TRBD1. This CDR3 is 14 amino acids long. Looked up from germline, CDR1 is LNHDA and CDR2 is SQIVND (reference sequence). V trimming: 6 bases; J trimming: 3 bases; junction bases outside the gene matches: 3. The CDR3 loop reads CASRGQGYTGELFF. The CDR3 nucleotides are TGTGCCAGTAGAGGACAGGGCTACACCGGGGAGCTGTTTTTT.

This clone was seen only once. The chain uses TRBV27 and TRBJ2-3, with D maybe TRBD1 (6 bases). V lost 4 bases and J lost 0, with 8 bases in between. The CDR3 extends over 14 amino acids. The V gene's germline CDR1 is MNHEY and CDR2 SMNVEV (reference sequence). CDR3 coding DNA: TGTGCCAGCAGTTCGGACAGAAGCACAGATACGCAGTATTTT. Its translation is CASSSDRSTDTQYF.

The rearrangement links TRBV30 to TRBJ1-5; D is perhaps TRBD1 (6 bases). Germline CDR1 GTSNPN, CDR2 SVGIG (reference sequence). This CDR3 has 13 residues. Trimming shortened V by 2 bases and J by 5 bases, and 10 bases separated the two germline ends. CDR3 region: CAWSKGVDQPQHF. DNA of the CDR3: TGTGCCTGGAGTAAGGGGGTGGATCAGCCCCAGCATTTT.

This chain connects TRBV28 to TRBJ2-2, with 7 bases aligning to TRBD1. In germline, CDR1 is MDHEN, CDR2 SYDVKM. The CDR3 is made up of 15 amino acids. Trimming at V came to 3 bases and at J to 5 bases, leaving 6 bases not matched to a gene. The CDR3 region is CASSFPTGLTGELFF. The CDR3 nucleotides are TGTGCCAGCAGTTTCCCGACAGGGTTAACCGGGGAGCTGTTTTTT. The full variable domain, completed using reference TRBV28 and TRBJ2-2, is DVKVTQSSRYLVKRTGEKVFLECVQDMDHENMFWYRQDPGLGLRLIYFSYDVKMKEKGDIPEGYSVSREKKERFSLILESASTNQTSMYLCASSFPTGLTGELFFGEGSRLTVL.

The chain combines TRBV28 with TRBJ2-3; D might be TRBD2 (6 bases). The CDR3 runs to 15 residues. Trimming removed 5 bases from V and 5 bases from J, with 17 bases in between. Germline assignment: CDR1 MDHEN and CDR2 SYDVKM. CDR3 loop: CASSPSGASGDTQYF. CDR3 nucleotide sequence: TGTGCCAGCAGTCCGTCGGGAGCGTCAGGAGATACGCAGTATTTT.

The CDR3 loop reads CASSLFGLAEETQYF. Here the CDR3 DNA reads TGTGCCAGCAGTTTATTTGGACTAGCGGAAGAGACCCAGTACTTC. The chain links TRBV28 to TRBJ2-5; 10 nucleotides line up with TRBD2. Germline CDR1 reads MDHEN; CDR2 reads SYDVKM. V dropped 1 base and J dropped 3; count of bases not matched to a gene: 2. The CDR3 sequence is 15 residues long.

V and J are TRBV10-3 and TRBJ2-3; TRBD2 is a possible D gene (5 bases). The germline V gene has CDR1 ENHRY and CDR2 SYGVKD. The germline V and J ends were trimmed by 10 bases and 6 bases, with 8 bases remaining between them. The CDR3 is 10 residues long. CDR3 DNA sequence: TGTGCCACCCGAGGGGATACGCAGTATTTT. Residues: CATRGDTQYF.

CDR3 sequence: CASSFSGTGEYTF. The CDR3 DNA is TGTGCCAGCAGCTTCTCCGGGACAGGCGAGTACACCTTC. V gene TRBV5-5 combines with J gene TRBJ1-2; TRBD1 matches at 8 bases. The V segment lost 2 bases and the J segment 11 bases; nucleotides outside the gene matches: 8. The CDR3 is made up of 13 amino acids. In germline, CDR1 is SGHKS, CDR2 YYEKEE (reference sequence).

The chain is built from TRBV6-1 and TRBJ2-1; the D gene is possibly TRBD1 (5 bases). Trimming shortened V by 2 bases and J by 6 bases, and 11 bases separated the two germline ends. This CDR3 has 14 residues. Looked up from germline, CDR1 is MNHNS and CDR2 is SASEGT. The CDR3 sequence: CASSENSGLNEQFF. The CDR3 DNA sequence: TGTGCCAGCAGTGAAAATTCAGGGCTCAATGAGCAGTTCTTC.

The rearrangement links TRBV5-1 to TRBJ1-4, with D possibly TRBD1 on 5 matching bases. In germline, CDR1 is SGHRS, CDR2 YFSETQ. The CDR3 is made up of 14 amino acids. Trimming took 8 bases from V and 8 from J, leaving 19 bases between them. The CDR3 DNA sequence: TGCGCCAGTAGAGGCGGGGACCGCGGGGAAAAACTGTTTTTT. Translating gives CASRGGDRGEKLFF.

The DNA for the CDR3 is TGTGCCAGCAGCCGTCGGACTAGCGTCTCGGAGCAAGAGACCCAGTACTTC. Amino acids: CASSRRTSVSEQETQYF. V is TRBV11-3 and J is TRBJ2-5; 9 bases are a match to TRBD2. After removal of 5 bases from V and 2 bases from J, the junction contained 12 bases not matched to a gene. CDR3 length: 17 residues. The V gene's germline CDR1 is SGHNT and CDR2 YENEEA. Based on the CDR3 plus reference TRBV11-3 and TRBJ2-5, the full variable domain is EAGVVQSPRYKIIEKKQPVAFWCNPISGHNTLYWYLQNLGQGPELLIRYENEEAVDDSQLPKDRFSAERLKGVDSTLKIQPAELGDSAVYLCASSRRTSVSEQETQYFGPGTRLLVL.

This chain uses TRBV10-2 with TRBJ2-7, with TRBD2 identical over 12 bases. CDR1 and CDR2 (germline): WSHSY, SAAADI. The V and J ends lost 2 bases and 6 bases, in that order; junction bases with no gene match: 8. The CDR3 is 16 residues long. The CDR3 DNA reads as TGCGCCAGCAGTGAGGGACTAGCGGGATCCTTAGGCGAGCAGTACTTC. Its protein product is CASSEGLAGSLGEQYF.

This chain connects TRBV29-1 to TRBJ2-1; no clear D gene. The CDR3 runs 11 residues. The ends were cut back, 7 bases at V and 4 bases at J, with 8 bases in the middle. CDR1 SQVTM and CDR2 ANQGSEA come from the germline V gene. The DNA of the CDR3 is TGCAGCGCCCCAACATACAATGAGCAGTTCTTC. It codes for CSAPTYNEQFF.

The rearrangement uses TRBV7-2 and TRBJ2-7, with 8 bases that match TRBD1. CDR1 and CDR2 (germline): SGHTA, FQGNSA. The CDR3 loop spans 15 amino acids. Germline trimming cut 2 bases from V and 2 bases from J; bases unmatched to any gene: 5. This CDR3 is CASSLQGTGTYEQYF. In DNA form, the CDR3 reads TGTGCCAGCAGCTTACAAGGGACAGGTACCTACGAGCAGTACTTC.

The chain employs TRBV10-3 and TRBJ2-7; TRBD2 might be the D (5 bases). The CDR3 is 13 amino acids. The germline gives CDR1 ENHRY, CDR2 SYGVKD. V was clipped by 8 bases and J by 0 bases, with 11 bases between them. In nucleotides, the CDR3 is TGTGCCATCCGGGGAACCGACTCCTACGAGCAGTACTTC. Its protein product is CAIRGTDSYEQYF.

The chain employs TRBV7-9 and TRBJ2-3, with 9 positions matching TRBD1. The V gene end was trimmed by 5 bases and the J gene end by 5 bases; junction bases not matched to a gene: 8. CDR3 length: 15 amino acids. The germline V gene has CDR1 SEHNR and CDR2 FQNEAQ (reference sequence). The DNA of the CDR3 is TGTGCCAGCAGCCCAACCGGGACAGGGCTAGATACGCAGTATTTT. Encoded protein: CASSPTGTGLDTQYF.

The chain recombines TRBV6-5 with TRBJ1-4, with D perhaps TRBD1 (6 bases). This CDR3 is 14 amino acids long. CDR1 is MNHEY and CDR2 is SVGAGI in the germline V gene. Trimming removed 6 bases at V and 8 bases at J, with 16 bases between. CDR3 nucleotides: TGTGCCAGCAGGGGACGACAGGTGGGGGAAAAACTGTTTTTT. Its protein product is CASRGRQVGEKLFF.

This chain uses TRBV5-6 with TRBJ2-5; TRBD1 agrees at 7 bases. CDR3 size: 13 residues. J gave up 5 bases and V 4 bases, and 5 bases lay outside the gene matches. Germline V gene lookup returns CDR1 SGHDT and CDR2 YYEEEE. The CDR3 spells CASSPTGSETQYF. CDR3 sequence (DNA): TGTGCCAGCAGCCCGACAGGGTCCGAGACCCAGTACTTC.

The V gene is TRBV28, the J gene TRBJ2-1; tentative D call: TRBD2 (6 bases). Trimming shortened V by 4 bases and J by 8 bases, and 18 bases separated the two germline ends. In germline, CDR1 is MDHEN, CDR2 SYDVKM. The CDR3 totals 15 residues. The CDR3 coding sequence is TGTGCCAGCAGTTCACCCGGACTGGGCGGGGATGAGCAGTTCTTC. Protein product: CASSSPGLGGDEQFF.

This clone has more than one count but fewer than ten. J is TRBJ2-7 and V is TRBV11-3, with D unresolved. The CDR3 extends over 14 amino acids. Germline CDR1 reads SGHNT; CDR2 reads YENEEA. The ends were cut back, 2 bases at V and 5 bases at J, with 13 bases in the middle. The CDR3 protein is CASSLSEQLDEQYF. Written as DNA, the CDR3 is TGTGCCAGCAGCTTAAGTGAACAGCTGGACGAGCAGTACTTC.

The chain employs TRBV4-2 and TRBJ2-1; D not certain. The germline V gene has CDR1 LGHNA and CDR2 YNFKEQ. The CDR3 contains 16 residues. V was shortened by 1 base and J by 4 bases, with 14 bases between the two germline ends. CDR3 region: CASSQVTLGDYNEQFF. Here the CDR3 DNA reads TGTGCCAGCAGCCAAGTAACCCTAGGTGATTACAATGAGCAGTTCTTC.

The chain couples TRBV6-5 to TRBJ1-5, with D possibly being TRBD1 (6 bases). This CDR3 region has 15 residues. Germline V gene data show CDR1 as MNHEY and CDR2 as SVGAGI. V lost 6 bases to trimming and J lost 3 bases, with 15 bases between them. The CDR3 DNA sequence: TGTGCCAGCAGCCGAGGGACATTAGACAATCAGCCCCAGCATTTT. The encoded protein is CASSRGTLDNQPQHF.

The chain links TRBV2 to TRBJ1-5; TRBD1 matches at 9 bases. CDR3 length: 17 amino acids. V lost 5 bases and J lost 3; bases outside the gene matches: 11. Germline CDR1 and CDR2: SNHLY and FYNNEI. The CDR3 loop is CASSLPGTGNLNQPQHF. The CDR3 bases are TGTGCCAGCAGTCTTCCCGGGACAGGGAACCTCAATCAGCCCCAGCATTTT.

The rearrangement joins TRBV9 to TRBJ2-2; D might be TRBD2 (6 bases). Germline CDR1 is SGDLS and CDR2 is YYNGEE. The ends were cut back, 2 bases at V and 7 bases at J, with 15 bases in the middle. CDR3 length equals 15 residues. CDR3 residues: CASSVPGSGVGELFF. CDR3 DNA sequence: TGTGCCAGCAGCGTTCCCGGGAGTGGGGTCGGGGAGCTGTTTTTT.